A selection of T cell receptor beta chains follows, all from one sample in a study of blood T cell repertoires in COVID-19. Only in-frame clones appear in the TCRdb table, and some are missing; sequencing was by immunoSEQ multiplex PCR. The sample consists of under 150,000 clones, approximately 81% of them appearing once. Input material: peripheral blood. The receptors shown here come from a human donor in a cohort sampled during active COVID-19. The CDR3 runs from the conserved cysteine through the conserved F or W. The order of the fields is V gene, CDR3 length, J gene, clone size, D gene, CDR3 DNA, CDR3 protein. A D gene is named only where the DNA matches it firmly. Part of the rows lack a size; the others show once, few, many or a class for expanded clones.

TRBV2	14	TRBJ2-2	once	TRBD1	TGTGCCAGCAGGCGGACAGGCTTCACCGGGGAGCTGTTTTTT	CASRRTGFTGELFF
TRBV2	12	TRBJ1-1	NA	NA	TGTGCCAGGGAGATACAGGAATTTGAAGCTTTCTTT	CAREIQEFEAFF
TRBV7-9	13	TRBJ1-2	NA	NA	TGTGCCAGCAGCCTGGACACGGGGGATGGCTACACCTTC	CASSLDTGDGYTF
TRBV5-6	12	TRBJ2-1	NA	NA	TGTGCCAGCAGCTTGGTCGACAATGAGCAGTTCTTC	CASSLVDNEQFF
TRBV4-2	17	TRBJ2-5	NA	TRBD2	TGTGCCAGCAGCCAGACCTTGGGGCGGGGGGGACAAGAGACCCAGTACTTC	CASSQTLGRGGQETQYF
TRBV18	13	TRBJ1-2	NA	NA	TGTGCCAGCTCGCCAACAGGGCCCTATGGCTACACCTTC	CASSPTGPYGYTF
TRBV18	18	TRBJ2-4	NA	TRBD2	TGTGCCAGCTCACCCGGACTAGCGGGGGGGGGCGCCAAAAACATTCAGTACTTC	CASSPGLAGGGAKNIQYF
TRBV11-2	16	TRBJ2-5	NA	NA	TGTGCCAGCAGCTTACTCGCAAGGGGCCAGGGGGAGACCCAGTACTTC	CASSLLARGQGETQYF
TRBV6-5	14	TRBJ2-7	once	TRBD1	TGTGCCAGCAAGCGGACAGGGGTCCTCTACGAGCAGTACTTC	CASKRTGVLYEQYF
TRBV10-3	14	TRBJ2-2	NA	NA	TGTGCCATCAGTGGATCAGGGGACACCGGGGAGCTGTTTTTT	CAISGSGDTGELFF
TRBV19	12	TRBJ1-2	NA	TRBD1	TGTGCCAGTAGTGGGACAGCGTATGGCTACACCTTC	CASSGTAYGYTF
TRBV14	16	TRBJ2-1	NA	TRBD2	TGTGCCAGCAGCAAACTCGGGACTAGCGCTTACAATGAGCAGTTCTTC	CASSKLGTSAYNEQFF
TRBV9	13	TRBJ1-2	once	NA	TGTGCCAGCAGCCCTACAGAAAACTATGGCTACACCTTC	CASSPTENYGYTF
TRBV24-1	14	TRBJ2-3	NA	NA	TGTGCCACCAGTGACCGCGAGGGAGCAGATACGCAGTATTTT	CATSDREGADTQYF
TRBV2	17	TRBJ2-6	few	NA	TGTGCCAGCAGTGAGGGCGTTTATTACTCTGGGGCCAACGTCCTGACTTTC	CASSEGVYYSGANVLTF
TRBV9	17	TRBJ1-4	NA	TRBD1	TGTGCCAGCAGCGTAGGCAGGGGGCGGGAGATTAATGAAAAACTGTTTTTT	CASSVGRGREINEKLFF
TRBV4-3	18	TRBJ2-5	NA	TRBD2	TGCGCCAGCAGCCAGTGGGCGAGTAGGACTGGGGGGGAAGAGACCCAGTACTTC	CASSQWASRTGGEETQYF
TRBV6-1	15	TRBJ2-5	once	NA	TGTGCCAGCAGTGAGTTCGGAGCCACAATAGAGACCCAGTACTTC	CASSEFGATIETQYF
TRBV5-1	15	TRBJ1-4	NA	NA	TGCGCCAGCAGCCGCACCGGGACAAGGGAGGAAAAACTGTTTTTT	CASSRTGTREEKLFF
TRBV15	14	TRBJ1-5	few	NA	TGTGCCACCAGCAGAGGAGGCGGGTTTCAGCCCCAGCATTTT	CATSRGGGFQPQHF
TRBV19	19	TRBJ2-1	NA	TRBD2	TGTGCCAGTAGCGCCCGGACTAGCGGGGGACTCCGCTCCTACAATGAGCAGTTCTTC	CASSARTSGGLRSYNEQFF
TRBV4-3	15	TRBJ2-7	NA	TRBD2	TGCGCCAGCAGCCGGGGACTAGCGGGGGCCTACGAGCAGTACTTC	CASSRGLAGAYEQYF
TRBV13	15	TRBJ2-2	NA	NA	TGTGCCAGCAGCTTAGGTACAGGAGATACCGGGGAGCTGTTTTTT	CASSLGTGDTGELFF
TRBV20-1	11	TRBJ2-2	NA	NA	TGCAGTGCCCCCGACCCCCCGGGGCTGTTTTTT	CSAPDPPGLFF
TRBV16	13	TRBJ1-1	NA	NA	TGTGCCAGCAGCCACCCTAGGGGCACTGAAGCTTTCTTT	CASSHPRGTEAFF
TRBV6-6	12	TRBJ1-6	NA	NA	TGTGCCAGCAGTCTCCCGGATTCACCCCTCCACTTT	CASSLPDSPLHF
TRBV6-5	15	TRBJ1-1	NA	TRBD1	TGTGCCAGCAGTACCCATCGGACAGGGGTCACTGAAGCTTTCTTT	CASSTHRTGVTEAFF
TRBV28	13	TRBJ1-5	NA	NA	TGTGCCAGCAAACAGGCGAACAATCAGCCCCAGCATTTT	CASKQANNQPQHF
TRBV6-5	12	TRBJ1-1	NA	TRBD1	TGTGCCAGCACGGACAGGTACACTGAAGCTTTCTTT	CASTDRYTEAFF
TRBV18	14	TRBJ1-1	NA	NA	TGTGCCAGCTCACCATTGGACACTAACACTGAAGCTTTCTTT	CASSPLDTNTEAFF
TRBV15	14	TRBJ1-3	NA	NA	TGTGCCACTGCAAGGGACTTCTCTGGAAACACCATATATTTT	CATARDFSGNTIYF
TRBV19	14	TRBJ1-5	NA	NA	TGTGCCAGTAGCCTCGGGAGAGGTCCCCAGCCCCAGCATTTT	CASSLGRGPQPQHF
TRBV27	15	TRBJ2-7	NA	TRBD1	TGTGCCAGCAGTAGCTGGGACAGGGGATCTGGCGAGCAGTACTTC	CASSSWDRGSGEQYF
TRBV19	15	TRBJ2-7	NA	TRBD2	TGTGCCAGTAGTTCAGGGACTAGCGGGGCTTACGAGCAGTACTTC	CASSSGTSGAYEQYF
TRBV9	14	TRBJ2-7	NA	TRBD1	TGTGCCAGCAGCTCCAGGACAGGGGACTACGAGCAGTACTTC	CASSSRTGDYEQYF
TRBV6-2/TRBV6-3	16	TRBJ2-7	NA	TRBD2	TGTGCCAGCAGTTCCCCGTGGGCAGCGGGGGACTACGAGCAGTACTTC	CASSSPWAAGDYEQYF
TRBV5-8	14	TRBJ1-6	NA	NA	TGTGCCAGCAGCCCCCCGGGGGGAGATTCACCCCTCCACTTT	CASSPPGGDSPLHF
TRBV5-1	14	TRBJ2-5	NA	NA	TGCGCCAGCAGCCAGGGACTTCTATCGGAGACCCAGTACTTC	CASSQGLLSETQYF
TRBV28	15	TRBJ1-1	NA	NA	TGTGCCAGCAACATTTTGGCCGGGGAGAGCACTGAAGCTTTCTTT	CASNILAGESTEAFF
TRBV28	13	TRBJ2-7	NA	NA	TGTGCCAGCAGTTTTTTCGGGGCCTACGAGCAGTACTTC	CASSFFGAYEQYF
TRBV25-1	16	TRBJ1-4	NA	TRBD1	TGTGCCAGCAGCCAAGCACCGGGACAGGGGTTTGAAAAACTGTTTTTT	CASSQAPGQGFEKLFF
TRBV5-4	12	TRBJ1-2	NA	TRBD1	TGTGCCAGCAGCTGGACAGGGAACGGCTACACCTTC	CASSWTGNGYTF
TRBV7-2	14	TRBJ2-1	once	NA	TGTGCCAGCAGTTCTGGACTCACCGACAATGAGCAGTTCTTC	CASSSGLTDNEQFF
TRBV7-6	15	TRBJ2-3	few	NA	TGTGCCAGCAGCTTAGCATCGGGGTTCACAGATACGCAGTATTTT	CASSLASGFTDTQYF
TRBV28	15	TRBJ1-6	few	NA	TGTGCCAGCAGTTCTAGCGGGCCTTATAATTCACCCCTCCACTTT	CASSSSGPYNSPLHF
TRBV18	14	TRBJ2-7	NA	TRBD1	TGTGCCAGCTCGCTGGGACAGGGGGCAAGGGAGCAGTACTTC	CASSLGQGAREQYF
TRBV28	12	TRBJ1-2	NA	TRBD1	TGTGCCAGCGGGACAGGGGACTATGGCTACACCTTC	CASGTGDYGYTF
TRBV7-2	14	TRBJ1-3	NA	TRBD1	TGTGCCAGCAGCGCCCAGGGGGTTGGAAACACCATATATTTT	CASSAQGVGNTIYF
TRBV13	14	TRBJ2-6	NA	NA	TGTGCCAGCAGCTCCCACTCTGGGGCCAACGTCCTGACTTTC	CASSSHSGANVLTF
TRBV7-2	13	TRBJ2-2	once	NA	TGTGCCAGCAGCTTAGGGGCAACCGGGGAGCTGTTTTTT	CASSLGATGELFF